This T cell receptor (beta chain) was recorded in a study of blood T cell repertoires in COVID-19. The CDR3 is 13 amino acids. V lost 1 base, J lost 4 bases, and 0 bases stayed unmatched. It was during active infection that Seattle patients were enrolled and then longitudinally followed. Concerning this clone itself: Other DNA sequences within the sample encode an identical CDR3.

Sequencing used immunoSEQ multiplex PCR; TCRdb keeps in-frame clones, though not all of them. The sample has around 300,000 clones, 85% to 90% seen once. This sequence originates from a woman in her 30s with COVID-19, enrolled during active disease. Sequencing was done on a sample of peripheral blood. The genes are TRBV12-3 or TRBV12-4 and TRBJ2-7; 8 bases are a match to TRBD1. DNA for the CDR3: TGTGCCAGCAGTTTAGGACAGGGGTACGAGCAGTACTTC. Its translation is CASSLGQGYEQYF.